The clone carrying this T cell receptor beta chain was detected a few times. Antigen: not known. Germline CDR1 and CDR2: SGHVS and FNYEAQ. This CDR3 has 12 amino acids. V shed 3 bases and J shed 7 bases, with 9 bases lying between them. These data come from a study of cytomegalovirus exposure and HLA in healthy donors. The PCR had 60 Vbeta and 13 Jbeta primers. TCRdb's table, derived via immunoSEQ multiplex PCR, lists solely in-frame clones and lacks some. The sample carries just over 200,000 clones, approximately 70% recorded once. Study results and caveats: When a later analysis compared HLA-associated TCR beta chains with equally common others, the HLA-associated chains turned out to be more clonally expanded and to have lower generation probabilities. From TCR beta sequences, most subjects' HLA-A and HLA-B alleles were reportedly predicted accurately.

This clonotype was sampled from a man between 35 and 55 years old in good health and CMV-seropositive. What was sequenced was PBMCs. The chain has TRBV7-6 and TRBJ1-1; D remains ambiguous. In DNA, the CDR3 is TGTGCCAGCAGCTTTTCGGGTGGTGAAGCTTTCTTT. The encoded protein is CASSFSGGEAFF.